These 10 T cell receptor beta chains share one sample of origin, sequenced in a study of blood T cell repertoires in COVID-19. Produced via immunoSEQ multiplex PCR; TCRdb's table is partial and in-frame only. The table has about 320,000 clones, approximately 85% seen once. The sample consisted of peripheral blood. The source of these receptors is a human donor in a cohort sampled during active COVID-19.

The V call is TRBV19, the J call TRBJ2-7; possibly TRBD1 for D (5 bases). The CDR3 covers 15 residues. V was shortened by 1 base and J by 0 bases, with 10 bases between the two germline ends. Germline V gene data show CDR1 as LNHDA and CDR2 as SQIVND (reference sequence). CDR3 loop: CASSIAPGPSYEQYF. In nucleotides, the CDR3 is TGTGCCAGTAGTATAGCCCCAGGGCCCTCCTACGAGCAGTACTTC.

The chain recombines TRBV18 with TRBJ2-7; no clear D gene. Germline V CDR1 and CDR2: KGHSH, LQKENI. The CDR3 extends over 12 amino acids. Trimming took off 6 bases at V and 5 bases at J, with 11 bases between the two ends. The CDR3 DNA reads as TGTGCCAGCTCTTCGGTCAGGAACGAGCAGTACTTC. Translation: CASSSVRNEQYF.

This chain links TRBV23-1 with TRBJ2-7, with D possibly TRBD1 on 5 matching bases. TRBV23-1 is flagged as an ORF with uncertain function. CDR3 length equals 19 residues. The germline V and J ends were trimmed by 0 bases and 0 bases, with 21 bases remaining between them. In nucleotides, the CDR3 is TGCGCCAGCAGTCAATCGTCTTTGGGCAGGGTGAGGAGCTCCTACGAGCAGTACTTC. As protein: CASSQSSLGRVRSSYEQYF.

The CDR3 sequence is CASSYKGGSYGYTF. DNA of the CDR3: TGTGCCAGCAGTTACAAAGGCGGTAGCTATGGCTACACCTTC. This chain connects TRBV6-5 to TRBJ1-2; D gene ambiguous. This CDR3 region has 14 residues. Germline-derived CDR1 and CDR2 are MNHEY and SVGAGI. V lost 2 bases and J lost 4, with 11 bases in between.

V is TRBV19 and J is TRBJ1-1; no clear D. The germline CDR1 and CDR2 sequences are LNHDA and SQIVND (reference sequence). The V end lost 3 bases, the J end lost 4 bases, and 12 bases lay between the germline ends. The CDR3 is 14 amino acids. The CDR3 region has the DNA TGTGCCAGTAGTATTCAGGAGGATAGCACTGAAGCTTTCTTT. This codes for CASSIQEDSTEAFF.

This clone was seen only a few times. The CDR3 spells CAWSYRGLGGYTF. The DNA for the CDR3 is TGTGCCTGGAGCTACAGGGGGCTCGGGGGCTACACCTTC. The rearrangement links TRBV30 to TRBJ1-2, with 9 nucleotides matching TRBD1. J was trimmed by 8 bases and V by 3 bases; bases with no gene match: 7. Looked up from germline, CDR1 is GTSNPN and CDR2 is SVGIG (reference sequence). CDR3 length: 13 amino acids.

The chain employs TRBV5-6 and TRBJ1-5; D is unclear. The V gene's germline CDR1 is SGHDT and CDR2 YYEEEE. CDR3 length: 15 amino acids. V was trimmed by 1 base and J by 4 bases, leaving 12 bases between them. CDR3 nucleotide sequence: TGTGCCAGCAGCTTGACAACAGCTACAAATCAGCCCCAGCATTTT. Its translation: CASSLTTATNQPQHF.

The chain has TRBV5-1 and TRBJ2-7; D not certain. This CDR3 has 13 residues. The V and J ends lost 1 base and 6 bases respectively, with 11 bases between them. Germline CDR1 is SGHRS and CDR2 is YFSETQ. The DNA of the CDR3 is TGCGCCAGCAGCTTGTATAGCAGTCCCGAGCAGTACTTC. This gives the protein CASSLYSSPEQYF.

This clone was counted at least ten times. The J gene is TRBJ1-5, the V gene TRBV28; TRBD1 matches 9 bases. Germline-derived CDR1 and CDR2 are MDHEN and SYDVKM. Trimming at V came to 8 bases and at J to 7 bases, leaving 3 bases not matched to a gene. The CDR3 extends over 12 amino acids. The CDR3, as DNA: TGTGCCAGCGGGACAGGGAACCAGCCCCAGCATTTT. The encoded protein is CASGTGNQPQHF.

The sample holds a few counts of this clone. The gene calls are TRBV13 and TRBJ2-6, with D hard to call. The CDR3 loop spans 13 amino acids. Looked up from germline, CDR1 is PRHDT and CDR2 is FYEKMQ (reference sequence). Trimming removed 9 bases at V and 4 bases at J, with 10 bases between. As DNA, the CDR3 is TGTGCCAGTGCCAGGTCCGGGGCCAACGTCCTGACTTTC. This gives the protein CASARSGANVLTF. Full variable domain (remainder filled in from reference TRBV13 and TRBJ2-6): AAGVIQSPRHLIKEKRETATLKCYPIPRHDTVYWYQQGPGQDPQFLISFYEKMQSDKGSIPDRFSAQQFSDYHSELNMSSLELGDSALYFCASARSGANVLTFGAGSRLTVL.